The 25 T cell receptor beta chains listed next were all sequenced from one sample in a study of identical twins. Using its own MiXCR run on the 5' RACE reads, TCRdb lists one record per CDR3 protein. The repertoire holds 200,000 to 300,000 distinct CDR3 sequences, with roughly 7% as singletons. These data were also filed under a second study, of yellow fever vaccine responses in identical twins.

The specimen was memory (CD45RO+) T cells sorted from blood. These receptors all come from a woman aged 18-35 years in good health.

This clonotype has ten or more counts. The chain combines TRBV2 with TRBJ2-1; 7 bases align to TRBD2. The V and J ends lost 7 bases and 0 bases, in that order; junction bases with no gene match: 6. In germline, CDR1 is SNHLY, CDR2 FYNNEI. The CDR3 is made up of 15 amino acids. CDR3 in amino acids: CASTLSGGSYNEQFF. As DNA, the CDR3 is TGTGCCAGCACCCTGTCGGGGGGCTCCTACAATGAGCAGTTCTTC.

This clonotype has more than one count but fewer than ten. The CDR3 region is CASSQQSGGWPQHF. For the CDR3, the DNA is TGTGCCAGCAGCCAACAGTCTGGGGGCTGGCCCCAGCATTTT. This rearrangement joins TRBV3-1 to TRBJ1-5, with a possible D match to TRBD1 (6 bases). The germline V gene has CDR1 LGHDT and CDR2 YNNKEL (reference sequence). CDR3 length equals 14 residues. V shed 2 bases and J shed 9 bases, with 14 bases lying between them.

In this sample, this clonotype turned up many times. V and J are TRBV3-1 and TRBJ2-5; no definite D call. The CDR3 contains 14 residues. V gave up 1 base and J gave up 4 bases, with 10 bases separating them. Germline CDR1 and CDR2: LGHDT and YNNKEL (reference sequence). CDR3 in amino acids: CASSQGPAGETQYF. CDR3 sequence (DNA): TGTGCCAGCAGCCAAGGGCCGGCCGGAGAGACCCAGTACTTC.

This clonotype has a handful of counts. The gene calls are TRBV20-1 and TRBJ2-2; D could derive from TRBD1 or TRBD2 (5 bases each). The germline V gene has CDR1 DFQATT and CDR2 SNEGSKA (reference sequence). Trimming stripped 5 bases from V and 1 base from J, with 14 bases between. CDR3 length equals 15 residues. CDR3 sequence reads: CSASTGTLNTGELFF. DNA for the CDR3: TGCAGTGCTTCGACCGGGACGCTGAACACCGGGGAGCTGTTTTTT.

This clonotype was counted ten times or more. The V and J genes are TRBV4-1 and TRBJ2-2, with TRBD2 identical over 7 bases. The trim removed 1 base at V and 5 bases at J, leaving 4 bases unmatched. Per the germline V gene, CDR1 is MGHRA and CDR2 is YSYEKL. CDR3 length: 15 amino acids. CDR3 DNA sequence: TGCGCCAGCAGCCAAGGGCTGGGGGGGACCGGGGAGCTGTTTTTT. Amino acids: CASSQGLGGTGELFF.

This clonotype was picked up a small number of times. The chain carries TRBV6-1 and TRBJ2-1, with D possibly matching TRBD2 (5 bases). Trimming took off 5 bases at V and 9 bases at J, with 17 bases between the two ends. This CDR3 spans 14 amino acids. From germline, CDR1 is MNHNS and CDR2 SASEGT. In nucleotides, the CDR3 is TGTGCCAGCAGTCCCCGGACCGAGGGAAGTGAGCAGTTCTTC. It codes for CASSPRTEGSEQFF.

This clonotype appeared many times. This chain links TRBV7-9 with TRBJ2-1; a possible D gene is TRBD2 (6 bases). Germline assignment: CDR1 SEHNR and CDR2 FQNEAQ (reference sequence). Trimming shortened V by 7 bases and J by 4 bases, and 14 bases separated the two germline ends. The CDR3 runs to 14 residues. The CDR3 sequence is CASNAGSKYNEQFF. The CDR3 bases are TGTGCCAGCAACGCGGGATCTAAGTACAATGAGCAGTTCTTC.

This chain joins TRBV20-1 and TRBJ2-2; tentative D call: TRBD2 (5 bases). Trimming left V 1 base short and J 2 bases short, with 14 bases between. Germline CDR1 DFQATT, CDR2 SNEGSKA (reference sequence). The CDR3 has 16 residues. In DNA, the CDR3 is TGCAGTGCTAGAGCCCCCCAGACTACCAACACCGGGGAGCTGTTTTTT. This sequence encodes CSARAPQTTNTGELFF.

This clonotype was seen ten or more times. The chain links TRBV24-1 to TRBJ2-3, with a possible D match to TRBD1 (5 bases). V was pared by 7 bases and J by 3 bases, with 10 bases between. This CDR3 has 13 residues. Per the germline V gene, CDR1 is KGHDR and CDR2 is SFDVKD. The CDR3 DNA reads TGTGCCACCAGACGGCAGGGAACAGATACGCAGTATTTT. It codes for CATRRQGTDTQYF.

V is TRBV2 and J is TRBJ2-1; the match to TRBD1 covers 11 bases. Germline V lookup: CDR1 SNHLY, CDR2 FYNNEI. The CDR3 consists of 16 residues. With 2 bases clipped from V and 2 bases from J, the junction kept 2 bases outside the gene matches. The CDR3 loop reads CASSEWGQGAYNEQFF. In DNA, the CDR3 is TGTGCCAGCAGTGAATGGGGACAGGGGGCCTACAATGAGCAGTTCTTC. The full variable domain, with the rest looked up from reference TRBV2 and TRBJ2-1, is EPEVTQTPSHQVTQMGQEVILRCVPISNHLYFYWYRQILGQKVEFLVSFYNNEISEKSEIFDDQFSVERPDGSNFTLKIRSTKLEDSAMYFCASSEWGQGAYNEQFFGPGTRLTVL.

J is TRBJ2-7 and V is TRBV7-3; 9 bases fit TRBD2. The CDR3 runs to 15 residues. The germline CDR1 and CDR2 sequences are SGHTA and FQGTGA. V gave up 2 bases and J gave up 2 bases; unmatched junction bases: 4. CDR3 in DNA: TGTGCCAGCAGCTTAGCGGGAGGGGGAACCTACGAGCAGTACTTC. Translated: CASSLAGGGTYEQYF.

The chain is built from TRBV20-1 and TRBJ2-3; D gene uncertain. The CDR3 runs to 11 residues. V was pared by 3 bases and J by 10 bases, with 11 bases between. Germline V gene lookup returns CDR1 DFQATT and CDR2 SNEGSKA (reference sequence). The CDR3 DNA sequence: TGCAGTGCTAGGGATTGGCCTGCGCAGTATTTT. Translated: CSARDWPAQYF.

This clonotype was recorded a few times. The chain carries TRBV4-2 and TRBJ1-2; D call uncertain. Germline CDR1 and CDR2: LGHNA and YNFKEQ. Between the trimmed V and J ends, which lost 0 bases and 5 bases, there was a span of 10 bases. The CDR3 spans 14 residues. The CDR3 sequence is CASSQEDIQYGYTF. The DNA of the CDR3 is TGTGCCAGCAGCCAAGAAGACATCCAATATGGCTACACCTTC.

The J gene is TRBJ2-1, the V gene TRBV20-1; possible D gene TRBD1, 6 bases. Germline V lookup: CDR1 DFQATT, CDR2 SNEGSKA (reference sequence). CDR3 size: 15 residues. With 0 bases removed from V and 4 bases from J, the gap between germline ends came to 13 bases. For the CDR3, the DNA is TGCAGTGCTAGAGATCACAGGACAGATTACAATGAGCAGTTCTTC. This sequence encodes CSARDHRTDYNEQFF.

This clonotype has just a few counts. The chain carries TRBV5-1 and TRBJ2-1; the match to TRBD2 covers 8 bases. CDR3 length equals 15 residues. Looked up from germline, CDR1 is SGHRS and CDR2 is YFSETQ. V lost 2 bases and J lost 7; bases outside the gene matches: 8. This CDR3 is CASSLQTGRGNEQFF. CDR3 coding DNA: TGCGCCAGCAGCTTACAGACCGGGAGGGGGAATGAGCAGTTCTTC.

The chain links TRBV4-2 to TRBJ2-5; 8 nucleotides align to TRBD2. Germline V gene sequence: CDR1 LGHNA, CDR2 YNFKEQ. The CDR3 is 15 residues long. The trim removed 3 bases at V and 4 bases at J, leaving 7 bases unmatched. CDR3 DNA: TGTGCCAGCAGCCAGGGGCGGGGGGTGGGAGAGACCCAGTACTTC. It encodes CASSQGRGVGETQYF.

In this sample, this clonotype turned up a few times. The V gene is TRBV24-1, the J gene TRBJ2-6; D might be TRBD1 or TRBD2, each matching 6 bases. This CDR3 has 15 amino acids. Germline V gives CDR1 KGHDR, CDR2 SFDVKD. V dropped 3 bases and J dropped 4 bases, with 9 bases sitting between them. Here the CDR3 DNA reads TGTGCCACCAGTGATGGGGGGCTCGGGGCCAACGTCCTGACTTTC. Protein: CATSDGGLGANVLTF.

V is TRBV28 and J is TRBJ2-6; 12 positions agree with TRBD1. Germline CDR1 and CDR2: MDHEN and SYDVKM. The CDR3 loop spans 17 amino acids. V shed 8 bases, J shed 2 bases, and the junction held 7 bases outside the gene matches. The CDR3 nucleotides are TGTGCCAGCCAGGGACAGGGGGCCGGAACTGGGGCCAACGTCCTGACTTTC. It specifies CASQGQGAGTGANVLTF.

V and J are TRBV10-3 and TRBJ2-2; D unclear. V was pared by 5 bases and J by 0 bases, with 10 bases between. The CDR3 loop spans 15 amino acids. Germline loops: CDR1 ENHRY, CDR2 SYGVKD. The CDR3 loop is CAISHPGANTGELFF. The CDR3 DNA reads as TGTGCCATCAGTCACCCCGGCGCGAACACCGGGGAGCTGTTTTTT.

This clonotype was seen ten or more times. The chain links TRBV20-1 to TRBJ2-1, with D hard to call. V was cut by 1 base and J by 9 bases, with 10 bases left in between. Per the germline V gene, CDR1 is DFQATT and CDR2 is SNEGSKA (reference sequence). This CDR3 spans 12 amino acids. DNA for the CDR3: TGCAGTGCTAGAGGGAATTTAGGTGAGCAGTTCTTC. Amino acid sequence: CSARGNLGEQFF.

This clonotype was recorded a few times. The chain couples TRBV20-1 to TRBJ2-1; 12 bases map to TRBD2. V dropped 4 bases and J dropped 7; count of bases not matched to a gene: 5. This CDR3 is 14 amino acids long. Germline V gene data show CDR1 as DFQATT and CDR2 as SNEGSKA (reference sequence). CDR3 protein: CSATRLAGVNEQFF. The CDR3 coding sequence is TGCAGTGCTACCCGACTAGCGGGAGTAAATGAGCAGTTCTTC.

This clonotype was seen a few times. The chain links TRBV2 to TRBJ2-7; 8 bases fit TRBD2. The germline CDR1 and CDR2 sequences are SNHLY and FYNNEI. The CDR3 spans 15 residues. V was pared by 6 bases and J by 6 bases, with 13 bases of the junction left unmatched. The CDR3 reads CASSRPGLGGAEQYF. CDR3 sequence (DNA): TGTGCCAGCAGCCGTCCGGGACTAGGAGGAGCCGAGCAGTACTTC.

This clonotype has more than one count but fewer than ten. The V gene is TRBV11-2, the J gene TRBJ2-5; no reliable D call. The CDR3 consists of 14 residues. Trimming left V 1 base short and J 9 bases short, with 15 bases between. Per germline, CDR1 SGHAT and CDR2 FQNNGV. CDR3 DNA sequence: TGTGCCAGCAGCTTAGTTCCCCCTCCGACACCCCAGTACTTC. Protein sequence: CASSLVPPPTPQYF.

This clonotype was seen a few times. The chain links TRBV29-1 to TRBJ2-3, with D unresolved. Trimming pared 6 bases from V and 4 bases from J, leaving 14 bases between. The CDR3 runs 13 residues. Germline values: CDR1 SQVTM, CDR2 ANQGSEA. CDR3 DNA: TGCAGCGTCCCCCGCGGTGGACCAGATACGCAGTATTTT. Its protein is CSVPRGGPDTQYF.

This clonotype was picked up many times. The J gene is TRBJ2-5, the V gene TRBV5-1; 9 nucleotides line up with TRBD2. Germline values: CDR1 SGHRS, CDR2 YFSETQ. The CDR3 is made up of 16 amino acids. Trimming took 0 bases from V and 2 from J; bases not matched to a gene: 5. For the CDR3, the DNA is TGCGCCAGCAGCTTGGTATTAGCGGGGGCACAAGAGACCCAGTACTTC. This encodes CASSLVLAGAQETQYF.